This T cell receptor (beta chain) appears in the sequencing data of a study of Ad26.COV2.S vaccination and SARS-CoV-2 variants. Documented treatment: 19 received Ad26.COV2.S at low or high dose, single or two shots; a few received placebo; per-sample allocation not given. Specimens were obtained on day 63 following the first vaccine or placebo injection. Sequencing used immunoSEQ multiplex PCR; TCRdb keeps in-frame clones, though not all of them. The sample contains a few hundred thousand clones, over 75% of which appear only once. In this sample, this clone turned up once. The sequence derives from a person between 18 and 60 years old who received the Ad26.COV2.S COVID-19 vaccine or a placebo. The material was peripheral blood, obtained in a trial of Ad26.COV2.S vaccine versus placebo.

CDR3 loop: CASSPLKSIGNTEAFF. CDR3 bases: TGTGCCAGCAGTCCCCTTAAGTCTATAGGGAACACTGAAGCTTTCTTT. V gene TRBV27 combines with J gene TRBJ1-1; D gene unclear. The CDR3 has 16 amino acids. Germline V gene sequence: CDR1 MNHEY, CDR2 SMNVEV (reference sequence). The V gene lost 5 bases and the J gene lost 1 base, with 17 bases spanning the gap.